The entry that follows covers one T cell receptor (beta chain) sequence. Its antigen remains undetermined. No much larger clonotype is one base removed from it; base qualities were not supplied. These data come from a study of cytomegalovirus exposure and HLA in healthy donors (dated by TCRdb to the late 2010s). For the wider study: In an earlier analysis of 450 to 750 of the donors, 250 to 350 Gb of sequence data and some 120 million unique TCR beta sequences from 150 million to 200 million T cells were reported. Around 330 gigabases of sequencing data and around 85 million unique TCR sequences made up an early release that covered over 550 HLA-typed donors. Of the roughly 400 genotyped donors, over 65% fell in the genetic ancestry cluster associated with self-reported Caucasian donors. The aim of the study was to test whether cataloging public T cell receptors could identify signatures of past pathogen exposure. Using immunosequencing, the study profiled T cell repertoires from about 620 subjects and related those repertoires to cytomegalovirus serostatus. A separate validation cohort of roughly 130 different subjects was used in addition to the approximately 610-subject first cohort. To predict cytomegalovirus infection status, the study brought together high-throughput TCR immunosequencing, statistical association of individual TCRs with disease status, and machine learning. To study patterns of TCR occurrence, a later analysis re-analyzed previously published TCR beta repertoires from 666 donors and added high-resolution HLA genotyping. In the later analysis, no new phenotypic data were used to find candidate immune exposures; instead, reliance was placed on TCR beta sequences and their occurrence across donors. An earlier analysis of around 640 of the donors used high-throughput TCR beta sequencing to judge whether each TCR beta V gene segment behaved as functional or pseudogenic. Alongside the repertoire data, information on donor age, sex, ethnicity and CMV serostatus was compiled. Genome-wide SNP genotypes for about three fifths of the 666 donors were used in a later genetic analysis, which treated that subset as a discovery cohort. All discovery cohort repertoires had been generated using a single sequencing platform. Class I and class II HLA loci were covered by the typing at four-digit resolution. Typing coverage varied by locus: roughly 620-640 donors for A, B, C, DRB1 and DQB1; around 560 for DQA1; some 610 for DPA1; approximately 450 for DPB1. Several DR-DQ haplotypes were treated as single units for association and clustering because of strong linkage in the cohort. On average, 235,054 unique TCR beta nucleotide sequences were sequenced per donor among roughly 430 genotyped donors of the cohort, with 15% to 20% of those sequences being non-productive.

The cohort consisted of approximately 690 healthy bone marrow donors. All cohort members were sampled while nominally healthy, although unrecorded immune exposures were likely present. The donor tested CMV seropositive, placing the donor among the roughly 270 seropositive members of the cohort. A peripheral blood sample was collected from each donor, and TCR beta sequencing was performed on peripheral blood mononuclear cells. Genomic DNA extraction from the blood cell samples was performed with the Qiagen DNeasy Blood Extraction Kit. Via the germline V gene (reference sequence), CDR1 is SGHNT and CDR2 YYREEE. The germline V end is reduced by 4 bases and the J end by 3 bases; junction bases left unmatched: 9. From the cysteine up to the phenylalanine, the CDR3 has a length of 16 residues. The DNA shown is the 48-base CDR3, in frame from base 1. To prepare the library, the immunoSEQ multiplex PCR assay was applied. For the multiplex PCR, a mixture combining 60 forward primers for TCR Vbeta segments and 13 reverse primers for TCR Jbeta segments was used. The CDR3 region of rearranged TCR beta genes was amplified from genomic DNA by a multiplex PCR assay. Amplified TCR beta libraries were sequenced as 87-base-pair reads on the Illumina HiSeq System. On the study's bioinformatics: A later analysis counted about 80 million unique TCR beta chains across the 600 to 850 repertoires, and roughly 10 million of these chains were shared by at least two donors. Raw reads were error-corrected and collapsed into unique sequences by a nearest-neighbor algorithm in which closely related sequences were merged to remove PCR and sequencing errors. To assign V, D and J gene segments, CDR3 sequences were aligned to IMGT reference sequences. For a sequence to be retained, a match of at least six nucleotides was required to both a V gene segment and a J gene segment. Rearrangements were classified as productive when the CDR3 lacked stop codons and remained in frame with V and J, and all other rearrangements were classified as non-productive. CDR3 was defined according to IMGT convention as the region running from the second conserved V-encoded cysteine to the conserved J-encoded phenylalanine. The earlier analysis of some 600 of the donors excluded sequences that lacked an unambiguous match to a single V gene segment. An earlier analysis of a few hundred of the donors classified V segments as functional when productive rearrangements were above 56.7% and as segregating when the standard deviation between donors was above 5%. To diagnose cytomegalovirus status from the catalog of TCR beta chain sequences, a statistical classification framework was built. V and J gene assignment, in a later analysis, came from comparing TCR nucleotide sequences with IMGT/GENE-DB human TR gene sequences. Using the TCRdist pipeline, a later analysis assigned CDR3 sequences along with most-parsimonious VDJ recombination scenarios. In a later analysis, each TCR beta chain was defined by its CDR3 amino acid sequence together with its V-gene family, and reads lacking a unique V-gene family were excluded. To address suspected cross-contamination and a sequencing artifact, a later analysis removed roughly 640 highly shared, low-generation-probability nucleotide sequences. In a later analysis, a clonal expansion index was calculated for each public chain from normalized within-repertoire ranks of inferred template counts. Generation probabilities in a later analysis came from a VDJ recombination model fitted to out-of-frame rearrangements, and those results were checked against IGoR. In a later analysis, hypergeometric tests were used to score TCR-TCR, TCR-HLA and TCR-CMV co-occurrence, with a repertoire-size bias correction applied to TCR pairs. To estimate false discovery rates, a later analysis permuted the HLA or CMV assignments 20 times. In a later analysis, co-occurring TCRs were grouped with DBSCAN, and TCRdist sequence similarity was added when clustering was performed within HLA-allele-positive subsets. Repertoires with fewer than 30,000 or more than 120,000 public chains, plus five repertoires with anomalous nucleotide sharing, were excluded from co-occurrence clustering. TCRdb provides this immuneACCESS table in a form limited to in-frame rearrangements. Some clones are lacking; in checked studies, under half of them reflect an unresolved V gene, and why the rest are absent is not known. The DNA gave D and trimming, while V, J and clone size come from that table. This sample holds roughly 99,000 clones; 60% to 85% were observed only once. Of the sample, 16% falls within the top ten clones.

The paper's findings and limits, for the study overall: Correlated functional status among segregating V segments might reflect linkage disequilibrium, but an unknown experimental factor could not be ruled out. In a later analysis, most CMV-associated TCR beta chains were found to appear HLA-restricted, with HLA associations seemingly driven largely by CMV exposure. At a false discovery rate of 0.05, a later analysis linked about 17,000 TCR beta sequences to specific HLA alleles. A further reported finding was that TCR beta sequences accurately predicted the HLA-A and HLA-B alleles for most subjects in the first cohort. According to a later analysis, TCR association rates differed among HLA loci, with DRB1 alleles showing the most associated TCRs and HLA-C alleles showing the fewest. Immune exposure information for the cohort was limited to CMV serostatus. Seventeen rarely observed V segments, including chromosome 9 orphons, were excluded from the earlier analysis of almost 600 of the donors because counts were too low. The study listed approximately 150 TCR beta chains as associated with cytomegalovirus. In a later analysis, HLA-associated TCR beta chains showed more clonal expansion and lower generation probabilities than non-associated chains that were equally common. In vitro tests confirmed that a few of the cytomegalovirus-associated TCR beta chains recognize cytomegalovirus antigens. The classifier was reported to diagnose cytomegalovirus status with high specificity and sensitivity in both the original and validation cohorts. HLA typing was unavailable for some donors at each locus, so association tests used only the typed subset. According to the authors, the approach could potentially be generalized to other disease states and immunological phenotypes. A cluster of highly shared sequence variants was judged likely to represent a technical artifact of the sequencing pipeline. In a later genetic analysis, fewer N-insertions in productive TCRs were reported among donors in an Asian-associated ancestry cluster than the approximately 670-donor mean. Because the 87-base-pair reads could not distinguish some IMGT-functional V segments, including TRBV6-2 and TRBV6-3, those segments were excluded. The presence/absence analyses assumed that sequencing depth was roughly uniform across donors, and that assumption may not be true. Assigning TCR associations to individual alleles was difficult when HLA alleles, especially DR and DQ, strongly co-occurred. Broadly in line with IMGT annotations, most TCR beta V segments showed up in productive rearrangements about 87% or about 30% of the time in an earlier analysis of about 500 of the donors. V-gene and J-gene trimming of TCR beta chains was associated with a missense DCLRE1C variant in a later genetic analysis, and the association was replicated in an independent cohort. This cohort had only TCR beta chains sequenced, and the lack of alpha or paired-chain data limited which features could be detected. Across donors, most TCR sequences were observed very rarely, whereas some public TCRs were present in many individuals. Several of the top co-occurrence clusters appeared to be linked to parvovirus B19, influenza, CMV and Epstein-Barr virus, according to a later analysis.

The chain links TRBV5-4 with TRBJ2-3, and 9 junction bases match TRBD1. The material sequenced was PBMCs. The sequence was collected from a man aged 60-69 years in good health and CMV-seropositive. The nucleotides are TGTGCCAGCAGCGCAGCAGGGACAGGGAGGACAGATACGCAGTATTTT. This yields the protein CASSAAGTGRTDTQYF.